This paragraph reports one T cell receptor (beta chain). Antigen: not known. Source study methods: Filtering was not the same, since immunoSEQ gave junction-only sequences without quality scores. Profiled with immunoSEQ multiplex PCR; TCRdb holds only in-frame clones, not every one. V and J calls and clone size are copied from that table; D and trimming were computed from the DNA. The sample lists approximately 530,000 clones; around 95% were seen once. The source of the sample is a study of shared clonotypes between healthy human individuals. Overall study results and limits: Researchers found naive subsets generally carried larger estimated richness than memory subsets.

Germline CDR1 is LNHDA and CDR2 is SQIVND (reference sequence). V was cut by 3 bases and J by 5 bases, with 5 bases left in between. CDR3 length: 12 residues. V is TRBV19 and J is TRBJ2-1, with no clear D. Sequencing input: naive CD4+ T cells sorted from blood. The subset was: CD45RA+ positively selected. The receptor comes from a woman between 25 and 40 years old in good health. The DNA for the CDR3 is TGTGCCAGTAGTATTTCTGACAATGAGCAGTTCTTC. It translates to CASSISDNEQFF.